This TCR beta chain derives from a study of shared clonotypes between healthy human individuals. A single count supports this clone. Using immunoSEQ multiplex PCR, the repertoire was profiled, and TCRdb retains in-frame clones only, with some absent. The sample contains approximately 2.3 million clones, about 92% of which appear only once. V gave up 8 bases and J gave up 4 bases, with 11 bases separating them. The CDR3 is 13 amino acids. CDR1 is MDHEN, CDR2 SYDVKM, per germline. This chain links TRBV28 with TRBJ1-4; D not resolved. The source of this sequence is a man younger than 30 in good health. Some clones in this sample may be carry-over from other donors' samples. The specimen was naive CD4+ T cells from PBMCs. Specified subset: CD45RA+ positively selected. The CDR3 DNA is TGTGCCAGCGGCCAGGTGGTTAATGAAAAACTGTTTTTT. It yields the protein CASGQVVNEKLFF.